This is a list of T cell receptor beta chains from one sample in a study of OX40 agonist ivuxolimab in advanced cancers. Profiled with immunoSEQ multiplex PCR; TCRdb holds only in-frame clones, not every one. The sample lists roughly 69,000 clones, 91% seen once, with more than 1% in the top ten. The specimen was CD4+ or CD8+ T cells sorted from blood, collected in a trial of the OX40 agonist ivuxolimab. The receptors were gathered from an adult with an advanced solid tumor such as melanoma, head and neck, liver or kidney cancer. CDR3s include the opening cysteine and the closing phenylalanine or tryptophan. The order of the fields is J gene, D gene, clone size, V gene, CDR3 protein, CDR3 DNA. D genes are given only for firm matches. Clone size is given for some rows only: seen once, a few or many times, or a class if the clone is expanded.

TRBJ1-6,-,-,TRBV25-1,CASRRTDNSPLHF,TGTGCCAGCCGTCGGACGGATAATTCACCCCTCCACTTT
TRBJ2-7,-,-,TRBV2,CASVADVEQYF,TGTGCCAGCGTGGCGGATGTCGAGCAGTACTTC
TRBJ2-7,-,-,TRBV6-6,CASSSGEAYEQYF,TGTGCCAGCAGTTCAGGGGAGGCCTACGAGCAGTACTTC
TRBJ2-2,TRBD2,-,TRBV4-1,CASSNSGRGAGELFF,TGCGCCAGCAGCAATAGCGGGAGAGGGGCCGGGGAGCTGTTTTTT
TRBJ2-2,-,-,TRBV7-3,CASSRGLDTGELFF,TGTGCCAGCAGCCGAGGATTGGACACCGGGGAGCTGTTTTTT
TRBJ2-3,-,-,TRBV9,CASSLRDTSSTDTQYF,TGTGCCAGCAGCTTAAGGGACACCTCTAGCACAGATACGCAGTATTTT
TRBJ1-1,-,-,TRBV7-6,CASSLSVSTEAFF,TGTGCCAGCAGCTTGTCGGTCTCCACTGAAGCTTTCTTT
TRBJ2-3,-,few,TRBV11-3,CASTQWGDTQYF,TGTGCCAGCACCCAATGGGGAGATACGCAGTATTTT
TRBJ1-2,-,-,TRBV19,CASIAPGLRGYTF,TGTGCCAGTATTGCTCCAGGGCTCCGAGGCTACACCTTC
TRBJ1-2,TRBD1,once,TRBV2,CASSGGTGARGYGYTF,TGTGCCAGCAGCGGTGGGACAGGGGCGCGAGGCTATGGCTACACCTTC
TRBJ1-5,TRBD1,-,TRBV27,CASSRQGLNQPQHF,TGTGCCAGCAGTCGACAGGGGCTGAATCAGCCCCAGCATTTT
TRBJ1-3,-,-,TRBV21-1,CASSKVGQGPRGRDTIYF,TGTGCCAGCAGCAAAGTCGGGCAGGGGCCAAGAGGTAGAGACACCATATATTTT
TRBJ1-6,-,-,TRBV2,CASSGRSFGGNSPLHF,TGTGCCAGCAGCGGCCGATCATTCGGCGGGAATTCACCCCTCCACTTT
TRBJ1-1,-,-,TRBV30,CAWSVGRTLNTEAFF,TGTGCCTGGAGTGTAGGTAGGACCCTGAACACTGAAGCTTTCTTT
TRBJ2-1,-,once,TRBV6-5,CASSSRALSSYNEQFF,TGTGCCAGCAGTTCACGGGCCTTAAGCTCCTACAATGAGCAGTTCTTC
TRBJ1-2,-,-,TRBV30,CAWSLLRGDGYTF,TGTGCCTGGAGTCTCCTTCGGGGGGATGGCTACACCTTC
TRBJ1-1,-,-,TRBV27,CASSSPGAGNTEAFF,TGTGCCAGCAGTTCTCCCGGGGCTGGGAACACTGAAGCTTTCTTT
TRBJ2-5,TRBD1,-,TRBV7-2,CASSDWTGGPGETQYF,TGTGCCAGCAGCGACTGGACAGGGGGTCCGGGGGAGACCCAGTACTTC
TRBJ1-1,-,once,TRBV6-5,CASRDSAAAEAFF,TGTGCCAGCAGGGACAGCGCCGCCGCTGAAGCTTTCTTT
TRBJ2-2,-,-,TRBV19,CASLALRGRDQNTGELFF,TGTGCCAGCCTCGCCCTTCGGGGGCGAGACCAGAACACCGGGGAGCTGTTTTTT
TRBJ2-3,TRBD2,-,TRBV14,CASSQESGGRTDTQYF,TGTGCCAGCAGCCAGGAGTCGGGGGGGCGCACAGATACGCAGTATTTT
TRBJ1-1,TRBD1,-,TRBV7-3,CASSSGPGQGAEEEAFF,TGTGCCAGCAGCTCAGGACCGGGACAGGGGGCTGAGGAGGAAGCTTTCTTT
TRBJ2-2,-,-,TRBV6-1,CASSDPIWGANTGELFF,TGTGCCAGCAGTGACCCAATCTGGGGCGCGAACACCGGGGAGCTGTTTTTT
TRBJ1-1,-,-,TRBV10-3,CAISEVTAFPKAFF,TGTGCCATCAGTGAGGTGACCGCGTTTCCTAAAGCTTTCTTT
TRBJ2-1,-,-,TRBV11-2,CASSLGPGGGYTEQFF,TGTGCCAGCAGCTTAGGACCTGGAGGGGGCTACACTGAGCAGTTCTTC
TRBJ2-1,-,-,TRBV7-9,CASSPSVRDNEQFF,TGTGCCAGCAGCCCGAGCGTCAGGGACAATGAGCAGTTCTTC
TRBJ1-6,TRBD1,-,TRBV11-2,CASSLAGQGRPPLHF,TGTGCCAGCAGCTTAGCGGGACAGGGTCGACCACCCCTCCACTTT
TRBJ1-4,-,once,TRBV6-1,CASIQGTNEKLFF,TGTGCCAGCATTCAGGGCACTAATGAAAAACTGTTTTTT
TRBJ1-1,-,-,TRBV5-1,CASSLAPSRGPVNTEAFF,TGCGCCAGCAGCTTGGCCCCTTCCCGGGGGCCGGTGAACACTGAAGCTTTCTTT
TRBJ2-2,-,once,TRBV19,CASSIGLGGELFF,TGTGCCAGTAGTATAGGTCTTGGAGGGGAGCTGTTTTTT
TRBJ1-2,TRBD1,once,TRBV7-9,CASSFPGGGYGYTF,TGTGCCAGCAGCTTTCCAGGGGGCGGCTATGGCTACACCTTC
TRBJ2-5,TRBD1,-,TRBV2,CASIRTGGETQYF,TGTGCCAGCATCCGGACAGGGGGAGAGACCCAGTACTTC
TRBJ1-4,-,-,TRBV5-4,CASSLGEKLFF,TGTGCCAGCAGCTTGGGTGAAAAACTGTTTTTT
TRBJ2-3,TRBD2,-,TRBV6-1,CASSEPSGRRADTQYF,TGTGCCAGCAGTGAACCTAGCGGTCGGAGAGCAGATACGCAGTATTTT